This T cell receptor beta chain came from a study of vaccination and CD4 T cells after COVID-19 (dated by TCRdb to between 2021 and 2024). Looking at the study overall: SARS-CoV-2 positivity had been established in the convalescent patients by nasal swab PCR, and mild disease was recorded in nine of these patients and severe disease in one. In around 9 COVID-19 convalescent patients and a few infection-naive healthy vaccine recipients, researchers compared the spike-specific CD4+ TCR repertoire from before mRNA vaccination with the repertoire from after. The convalescent cohort included six males and four females, with two Hispanic individuals, seven Caucasians, two Asians and one multiracial person. Post-vaccine blood samples were collected a median of about 66 days after the second vaccine dose, ranging from about 13 to 241 days. Participants got two doses of the Pfizer-BioNTech BNT162b2 vaccine (n=8) or two doses of the Moderna mRNA-1273 vaccine (n=2). The cultures were stimulated with overlapping spike peptide pools from SARS-CoV-2 and from the common cold coronaviruses HCoV-NL63, HCoV-OC43 and HCoV-229E. Post-COVID blood samples were collected from convalescent patients a median of around 100 days after diagnosis, with a range of about 35 to 161 days. In control cultures, a CEFX viral epitope pool was used as positive control, an HIV-1 Nef peptide pool was used as negative control, or no peptide was added.

The treatment or condition label, as the study defines it: roughly 11-day PBMC culture with coronavirus spike peptide pools or control peptides (ViraFEST assay). The ViraFEST assay was used in the study, in which antigen-specific T cells were expanded with peptide pools and expanded clonotypes were subsequently identified by TCR sequencing. The convalescent patients' positive SARS-CoV-2 PCR tests were from March to December 2020, which was before the Alpha, Beta and Delta variants emerged in the United States. Each well held around 2 million PBMCs cultured in IMDM containing approximately 5% human AB serum and 10 IU/ml IL-2, with about 10 ug/ml peptide pools added. On days 3 and 7, half of the culture medium was replaced with fresh IL-2-containing medium. After approximately eleven days of culture, CD4+ T cells were isolated by negative selection with the EasySep CD4+ T cell isolation kit. PBMCs were separated from whole blood using Ficoll-Paque Plus gradient centrifugation and then either used fresh or cryopreserved at -140C. Each culture condition was generally run in triplicate wells.

CDR1 and CDR2 (SEHNR, FQNEAQ) derive from the germline V gene (reference sequence). V is shortened by 11 bases, J by 2 bases, and the region joining them spans 14 bases. From cysteine to phenylalanine, the CDR3 is 13 amino acids long. Only the CDR3 DNA stays, 39 bases, in frame from base 1. With respect to this clonotype: Its antigen is unknown. Base quality data are lacking; no much larger clone is found one base away.

What the work shows at the level of the full study, not this receptor alone: Nearly all vaccine-specific clones in convalescent patients (304 of 307) were mono-reactive for SARS-CoV-2 spike rather than cross-reactive with common cold coronaviruses. An increase in the median number of SARS-CoV-2-reactive clonotypes from around 20 after infection to a few dozen after vaccination was observed, but the change was not found to be significant. Among the post-vaccine SARS-CoV-2-reactive clones in convalescent patients, a median around 90% showed up only after vaccination, which suggests vaccine-specific priming. Relatively few convalescent patients were included in the study, and early timepoints after natural infection were not analyzed.

Receptor amplification or capture employed PCR. DNA from cultured CD4+ T cells underwent TCR sequencing with the Oncomine TCR Beta short-read assay at the Johns Hopkins FTIC core. Genomic DNA was extracted from the cultured CD4+ T cells with the QIAamp micro DNA kit. Oncomine TCR Beta libraries from cultured CD4+ T cells were pooled using unique dual indexes and sequenced on an Illumina iSeq 100. The original methods were these. Non-productive sequences were removed, and CDR3s not starting with C, not ending with F or W, or shorter than 7 amino acids were discarded. Antigen-specific clonotypes were identified with the MANAFEST web application by comparing peptide-stimulated wells with reference and other culture wells. For a clone to be called positive, the clone needed an FDR below 0.05, an odds ratio above 5, and a productive frequency above 0.1% in at least two of three replicate wells. Clonotypes that were significantly expanded in both SARS-CoV-2 spike wells and at least one common cold coronavirus spike condition were defined as cross-reactive. Similarity between CDR3 sequences was evaluated in R version 3.6.1 using Levenshtein distances (stringdist) and unrooted phylogenetic trees (ape). The public reads were reprocessed in TCRdb via fastp at Q25 and MiXCR, keeping in-frame beta chains. Each record represents a unique CDR3 protein, reported with the most common genes and DNA among its rows. In this record, the V and J calls reflect TCRdb's handling and not the investigators' own analysis. The sample table records 3,000 to 4,000 distinct CDR3 sequences; 32% of these occur just once. Jointly, the top ten make up roughly 50% of the sample.

This receptor chain uses TRBV7-9 and TRBJ2-3; matching of 6 bases hints at TRBD2 as the D gene. This TCR derives from a human donor who had recovered from COVID-19. Input material: CD4+ T cells from blood, cultured in vitro. The CDR3 here reads CAGAGPNTDTQYF. In nucleotides, the sequence is TGTGCCGGGGCGGGACCCAACACAGATACGCAGTATTTT. Full variable domain (CDR3 extended with the reference TRBV7-9 and TRBJ2-3 proteins): DTGVSQNPRHKITKRGQNVTFRCDPISEHNRLYWYRQTLGQGPEFLTYFQNEAQLEKSRLLSDRFSAERPKGSFSTLEIQRTEQGDSAMYLCAGAGPNTDTQYFGPGTRLTVL.